These T cell receptor beta chains were read from a single sample in a study of T cell repertoires in cytomegalovirus infection. These receptors have no known antigen. A single record per CDR3 protein comes from TCRdb applying MiXCR to the reads. The sample records hundreds of thousands of distinct CDR3 sequences, more than 40% being singletons. The sample consisted of cultured PBMCs, taken from culture after CMV antigen stimulation. These receptors came from a human donor in good health (CMV status not recorded). Some clones in this sample may be carry-over from other donors' samples. CDR3s include the opening cysteine and the closing phenylalanine or tryptophan. A D gene is named only where the DNA matches it firmly. Only part of the rows carry a size: once, few, many, or a class if the clone is expanded.

>TRBJ1-1|TRBV19|NA|NA
TGTGCCAGTAGTATTCTCGGCTTAACTGAAGCTTTCTTT
CASSILGLTEAFF
>TRBJ1-1|TRBV7-2|NA|NA
TGTGCCAGCAGCTTAGATCGGGGGGCGATAATAGCTTTCTTT
CASSLDRGAIIAFF
>TRBJ2-7|TRBV7-2|NA|NA
TGTGCCAGCAGCTTAGCCGTTATCGGCGAGCAGTACTTC
CASSLAVIGEQYF
>TRBJ1-2|TRBV28|few|TRBD1
TGTGCCAGCAGTTTGGGACAGTCTCCCCCTGGCTACACCTTC
CASSLGQSPPGYTF
>TRBJ2-3|TRBV18|NA|NA
TGTGCCAGCTCACCGAGACTAGGAGGGACAGATACGCAGTATTTT
CASSPRLGGTDTQYF
>TRBJ2-1|TRBV2|NA|TRBD1
TGTGCCACCTCCAGACAGGGGGCCAAGCGGGGGTACAATGAGCAGTTCTTC
CATSRQGAKRGYNEQFF
>TRBJ2-1|TRBV7-2|NA|TRBD1
TGTGCCAGCAGCACCCATTCCGGGACAGCCTCCTACAATGAGCAGTTCTTC
CASSTHSGTASYNEQFF
>TRBJ1-1|TRBV5-1|once|TRBD1
TGCGCCAGCAGTCCACAGGGGGCGACGCTCCAAGCTTTCTTT
CASSPQGATLQAFF
>TRBJ2-2|TRBV2|NA|NA
TGTGCCAGCAGGAAAATAGGGAACACCGGGGAGCTGTTTTTT
CASRKIGNTGELFF
>TRBJ2-7|TRBV18|once|TRBD1
TGTGCCAGCTCACCTGGACAGGGGGGAAACTACGAGCAGTACTTC
CASSPGQGGNYEQYF
>TRBJ1-2|TRBV7-4|NA|NA
TGTGCCAGCAGCTCCTCACCCTCACAGGGCTATGGCTACACCTTC
CASSSSPSQGYGYTF
>TRBJ1-5|TRBV7-4|NA|NA
TGTGTCAGCAGCCCAGCCTCTGATCAGCCCCAGCATTTT
CVSSPASDQPQHF
>TRBJ2-2|TRBV29-1|once|TRBD1
TGCAGCGCCAAGACAGGGTGGGGGGAGCTGTTTTTT
CSAKTGWGELFF
>TRBJ1-2|TRBV7-2|many|NA
TGTGCCAGCAGCTTAGACAATAACTATGGCTACACCTTC
CASSLDNNYGYTF
>TRBJ2-5|TRBV2|NA|NA
TGTGCCACGTACTTAGGATCGTACCAAGAGACCCAGTACTTC
CATYLGSYQETQYF
>TRBJ2-7|TRBV7-2|once|NA
TGTGCCAGCAGCTTACCACAGGGGAGGGACGAGCAGTACTTC
CASSLPQGRDEQYF
>TRBJ1-1|TRBV12-3/TRBV12-4|NA|TRBD1
TGTGCCAGCAGTCCTAGGGCAGGGGGCGCCTCTGAAGCTTTCTTT
CASSPRAGGASEAFF
>TRBJ1-5|TRBV7-2|few|NA
TGTGCCAGCAGCTTGGAATATAGCAATCAGCCCCAGCATTTT
CASSLEYSNQPQHF
>TRBJ1-2|TRBV14|NA|NA
TGTGCCAGCAGCCAGCAGCGTCTAGAGGGCTACACCTTC
CASSQQRLEGYTF
>TRBJ1-4|TRBV12-3/TRBV12-4|few|NA
TGTGCCAGCAGTTTTTCGGTTCGAACGAAACTGTTTTTT
CASSFSVRTKLFF
>TRBJ1-2|TRBV7-2|many|NA
TGTGCCAGCAGCCTGTTTCTATCCTATGGCTACACCTTC
CASSLFLSYGYTF
>TRBJ2-2|TRBV5-1|NA|TRBD2
TGCGCCAGCAGCCCAACTAGCGGGGGGGAAACCGGGGAGCTGTTTTTT
CASSPTSGGETGELFF
>TRBJ2-3|TRBV10-3|NA|NA
TGTGCCATCAGTGAGTCAGGGGGAGGTACGCAGTATTTT
CAISESGGGTQYF
>TRBJ1-1|TRBV7-2|many|TRBD1
TGTGCCAGCAGCCCCTACAGGGGGGAGGGCACTGAAGCTTTCTTT
CASSPYRGEGTEAFF
>TRBJ2-7|TRBV7-8|NA|NA
TGTGCCACCAACCCTGGTTTGGCCAGGGTCTACGAGCAGTACTTC
CATNPGLARVYEQYF
>TRBJ1-5|TRBV7-6|few|NA
TGTGCCAGCAGCAAAGGGCACGTGGATCAGCCCCAGCATTTT
CASSKGHVDQPQHF
>TRBJ2-2|TRBV10-3|NA|TRBD2
TGTGCCACCGGCCTACTAGCGGGTGCGAACACCGGGGAGCTGTTTTTT
CATGLLAGANTGELFF
>TRBJ2-1|TRBV6-2/TRBV6-3|many|TRBD2
TGTGCCAGCAGTCATTCCAGCGGGATGGTGGATGAGCAGTTCTTC
CASSHSSGMVDEQFF
>TRBJ1-6|TRBV12-3/TRBV12-4|NA|NA
TGTGCCAGCAGTTTTCAGGCCCCACCCGATCCCCTCCACTTT
CASSFQAPPDPLHF
>TRBJ2-5|TRBV5-1|NA|NA
TGCGCCAGCAGACCTAGCGACTGGATTGGAGAGACCCAGTACTTC
CASRPSDWIGETQYF
>TRBJ1-1|TRBV11-1|NA|TRBD1
TGTGCCAGCAGCTTAGCCACAGGGGCCAACACTGAAGCTTTCTTT
CASSLATGANTEAFF
>TRBJ1-5|TRBV6-6|NA|TRBD1
TGTGCCAGCAGTGACAGGGAGAATCAGCCCCAGCATTTT
CASSDRENQPQHF
>TRBJ2-7|TRBV7-2|few|TRBD2
TGTGCCAGCAGCTTAGGGACTAGCGGGAGCCTTTACGAGCAGTACTTC
CASSLGTSGSLYEQYF
>TRBJ1-6|TRBV7-2|NA|NA
TGTGCCAGCAGCTCCTACCTGGGGTCACCCCTCCACTTT
CASSSYLGSPLHF
>TRBJ1-6|TRBV6-5|few|NA
TGTGCCAGCGGACGCTACGGGGGAAATTCACCCCTCCACTTT
CASGRYGGNSPLHF
>TRBJ1-5|TRBV7-8|many|NA
TGTGCCAGCAGCTTAGAATCAGAAAGCAATCAGCCCCAGCATTTT
CASSLESESNQPQHF
>TRBJ2-3|TRBV10-3|NA|TRBD1
TGTGCCACCGGGACAGGGGGCAGAGATACGCAGTATTTT
CATGTGGRDTQYF
>TRBJ2-1|TRBV6-6|NA|NA
TGTGCCAGCAGTTACTCGGGACTCAATCGGGGTGAGCAGTTCTTC
CASSYSGLNRGEQFF
>TRBJ2-3|TRBV7-8|NA|NA
TGTGCCAGCAGTAACCCGGCAGAGGCTATTTCAGATACGCAGTATTTT
CASSNPAEAISDTQYF
>TRBJ2-7|TRBV6-2/TRBV6-3|NA|NA
TGTGCCAGCAGCCCCCCCCCCCTTTACGAGCAGTACTTC
CASSPPPLYEQYF
>TRBJ1-1|TRBV27|few|TRBD1
TGTGCCAGCAGTTCGACAGGGCAAGGGAACACTGAAGCTTTCTTT
CASSSTGQGNTEAFF
>TRBJ1-3|TRBV5-6|NA|TRBD1
TGTGCCAGCGGACAGGCTGGAAACACCATATATTTT
CASGQAGNTIYF
>TRBJ2-1|TRBV4-3|NA|NA
TGCGCCAGCAGCCAATCTCTTAATGAGCAGTTCTTC
CASSQSLNEQFF
>TRBJ2-7|TRBV20-1|NA|NA
TGCAGTGCTGGGGACAGCATCGGGGGCGAGCAGTACTTC
CSAGDSIGGEQYF
>TRBJ2-7|TRBV9|NA|NA
TGTGCCAGCAGCGTAGCCGACAACGGCTACGAGCAGTACTTC
CASSVADNGYEQYF
>TRBJ2-5|TRBV20-1|NA|NA
TGCAGTGCTAGAGTTTCGGGGCAAGAGACCCAGTACTTC
CSARVSGQETQYF
>TRBJ2-7|TRBV20-1|few|NA
TGCAGTGCTAGAGACCAGAAAGATTACGAGCAGTACTTC
CSARDQKDYEQYF
>TRBJ2-7|TRBV7-8|few|TRBD1
TGTGCCAGCAGCCTCTCCCGGGACAGGGTCGACGAGCAGTACTTC
CASSLSRDRVDEQYF
>TRBJ1-2|TRBV6-6|few|NA
TGTGCCAGCAGGCTCGCAGGGACTAACTATGGCTACACCTTC
CASRLAGTNYGYTF
>TRBJ2-1|TRBV5-6|NA|TRBD2
TGTGCCAGCAGCCTTTCCGGGACTAGCGGGAGGAACGGCTACAATGAGCAGTTCTTC
CASSLSGTSGRNGYNEQFF
>TRBJ2-1|TRBV15|NA|NA
TGTGCCACCAGTATCAGGGGAAATGAGCAGTTCTTC
CATSIRGNEQFF
>TRBJ2-5|TRBV2|NA|TRBD2
TGTGCCAGCAGTCGGACTAGCGGGGAAGAGACCCAGTACTTC
CASSRTSGEETQYF
>TRBJ2-5|TRBV6-6|NA|NA
TGTGCCACCGAAACACCCGGGGATGGGGAGACCCAGTACTTC
CATETPGDGETQYF
>TRBJ2-3|TRBV7-2|NA|TRBD2
TGTGCCAGCAGCTTAGGAGCGGGGCCCTGGGGCACAGATACGCAGTATTTT
CASSLGAGPWGTDTQYF
>TRBJ2-3|TRBV6-5|few|TRBD1
TGTGCCAGCAGTCGAGGACAGGGAATAGATACGCAGTATTTT
CASSRGQGIDTQYF
>TRBJ2-4|TRBV7-2|NA|TRBD2
TGTGCCAGCAGCTTAGTAGGGACTAGCGGGAGCGGAGCCAAAAACATTCAGTACTTC
CASSLVGTSGSGAKNIQYF
>TRBJ2-2|TRBV10-1|NA|NA
TGCGCCAGCAGTGAGGGGTTCAACACCGGGGAGCTGTTTTTT
CASSEGFNTGELFF
>TRBJ2-2|TRBV7-8|once|TRBD1
TGTGCCAGCAGCTTCTTGGACAGGGAGCGCAAGGCGAACACCGGGGAGCTGTTTTTT
CASSFLDRERKANTGELFF